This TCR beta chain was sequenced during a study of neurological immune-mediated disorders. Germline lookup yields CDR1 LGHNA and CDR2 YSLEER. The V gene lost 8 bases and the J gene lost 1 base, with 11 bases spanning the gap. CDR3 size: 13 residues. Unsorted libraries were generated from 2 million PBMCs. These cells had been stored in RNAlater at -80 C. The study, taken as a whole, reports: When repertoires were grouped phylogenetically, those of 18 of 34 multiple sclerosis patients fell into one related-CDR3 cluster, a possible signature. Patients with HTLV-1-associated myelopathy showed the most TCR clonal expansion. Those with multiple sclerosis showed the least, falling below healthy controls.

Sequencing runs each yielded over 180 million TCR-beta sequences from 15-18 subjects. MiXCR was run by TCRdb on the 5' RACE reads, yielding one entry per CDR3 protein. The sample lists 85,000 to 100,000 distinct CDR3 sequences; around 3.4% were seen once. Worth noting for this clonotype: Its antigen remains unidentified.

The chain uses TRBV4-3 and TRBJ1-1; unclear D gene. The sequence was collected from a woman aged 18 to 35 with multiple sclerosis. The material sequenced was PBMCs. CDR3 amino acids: CASPLAENTEAFF. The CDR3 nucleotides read TGCGCCAGCCCCCTGGCGGAGAACACTGAAGCTTTCTTT.